What follows are 2 T cell receptor beta chains derived from one specimen sequenced in a study of T-cell memory formation after mild COVID-19. TCRdb processed the 5' RACE reads anew with MiXCR; each CDR3 protein has one entry. The sample carries around 300,000 distinct CDR3 sequences, roughly an eighth recorded once. Sequences were obtained from PBMCs or a T cell subset sorted from them (not recorded which). The receptor source for this set is a man between 18 and 29 years old who had mild COVID-19 (a few samples of this study predate the infection). Cell type and time point are not known.

V is TRBV7-2 and J is TRBJ2-3; maybe TRBD2 (10 bases). CDR3 length: 22 amino acids. The V and J ends lost 0 bases and 0 bases respectively, with 28 bases between them. Germline-derived CDR1 and CDR2 are SGHTA and FQGNSA. The CDR3 protein is CASSLARTGVILAGPSTDTQYF. CDR3 bases: TGTGCCAGCAGCTTAGCAAGGACAGGGGTCATACTAGCGGGGCCTAGCACAGATACGCAGTATTTT.

This clonotype was observed a handful of times. The V and J genes are TRBV4-3 and TRBJ2-5; 9 bases line up with TRBD2. The CDR3 contains 15 residues. V was pared by 5 bases and J by 5 bases, with 9 bases of the junction left unmatched. In germline, CDR1 is LGHNA, CDR2 YSLEER. For the CDR3, the DNA is TGCGCCAGCAGCTCGGCTAGCGGGGCATATGAGACCCAGTACTTC. Its protein is CASSSASGAYETQYF.